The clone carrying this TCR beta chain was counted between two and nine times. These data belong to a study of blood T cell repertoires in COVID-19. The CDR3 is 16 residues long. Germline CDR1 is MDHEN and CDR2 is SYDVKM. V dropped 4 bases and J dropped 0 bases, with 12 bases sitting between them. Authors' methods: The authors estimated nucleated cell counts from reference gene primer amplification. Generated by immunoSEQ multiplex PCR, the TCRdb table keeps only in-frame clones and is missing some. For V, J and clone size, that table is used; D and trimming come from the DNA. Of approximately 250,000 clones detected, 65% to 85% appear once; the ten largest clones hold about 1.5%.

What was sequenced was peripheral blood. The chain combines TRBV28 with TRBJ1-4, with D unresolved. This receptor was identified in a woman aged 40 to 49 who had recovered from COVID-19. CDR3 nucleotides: TGTGCCAGCAGTTCGCGACACCTTGCAACTAATGAAAAACTGTTTTTT. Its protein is CASSSRHLATNEKLFF.